The 19 T cell receptor beta chains reported below all come from one sample, sequenced in a study of T cell repertoires in cytomegalovirus infection. In TCRdb, the reads were re-called with MiXCR into one record per CDR3 protein. The data hold about 200,000 distinct CDR3 sequences, with 8.5% to 10% observed a single time. Sample: PBMCs. These receptors were obtained from a human donor in good health (CMV status not recorded). Some clones in this sample may be carry-over from other donors' samples.

This chain uses TRBV5-4 with TRBJ1-1, with D possibly matching TRBD1 (5 bases). This CDR3 is 13 amino acids long. V was cut by 1 base and J by 3 bases, with 7 bases left in between. The germline gives CDR1 SGHNT, CDR2 YYREEE (reference sequence). The CDR3 here is CASSLRQHTEAFF. The CDR3 nucleotides read TGTGCCAGCAGCTTGAGACAGCACACTGAAGCTTTCTTT.

V is TRBV7-6 and J is TRBJ2-1; 10 nucleotides line up with TRBD2. Germline CDR1 reads SGHVS; CDR2 reads FNYEAQ. CDR3 length: 17 residues. Trimming at V came to 5 bases and at J to 2 bases, leaving 9 bases not matched to a gene. CDR3 nucleotide sequence: TGTGCCAGCAGCCAAAAAATAGCGGGGGGAACCTACAATGAGCAGTTCTTC. Encoded protein: CASSQKIAGGTYNEQFF.

This clonotype was seen more than once but under ten times. J is TRBJ2-2 and V is TRBV5-4; a weak D match, TRBD1 (6 bases). The V gene lost 5 bases and the J gene lost 6 bases, with 11 bases spanning the gap. Per germline, CDR1 SGHNT and CDR2 YYREEE (reference sequence). The CDR3 runs 13 residues. Here the CDR3 DNA reads TGTGCCAGCAGTCACAGGGCGGCCGGGGAGCTGTTTTTT. It yields the protein CASSHRAAGELFF.

This clonotype showed up many times. V usage is TRBV20-1 and J usage is TRBJ1-6; 7 bases are a match to TRBD1. The V segment lost 0 bases and the J segment 2 bases; nucleotides outside the gene matches: 7. Germline V CDR1 and CDR2: DFQATT, SNEGSKA (reference sequence). The CDR3 runs 17 residues. The CDR3 nucleotides are TGCAGTGCTAGAGAGACAGGGAAGCTCCCCTATAATTCACCCCTCCACTTT. Protein: CSARETGKLPYNSPLHF.

V is TRBV29-1 and J is TRBJ2-1; the D is unclear. The CDR3 spans 11 residues. The V gene's germline CDR1 is SQVTM and CDR2 ANQGSEA. V shed 8 bases and J shed 8 bases, with 13 bases lying between them. This CDR3 reads CSSSGFDEQFF. CDR3 coding DNA: TGCAGCTCCTCAGGATTCGATGAGCAGTTCTTC.

The chain combines TRBV20-1 with TRBJ2-7, with D maybe TRBD2 (6 bases). From germline, CDR1 is DFQATT and CDR2 SNEGSKA (reference sequence). The CDR3 is made up of 16 amino acids. V lost 1 base to trimming and J lost 6 bases, with 22 bases between them. Written as DNA, the CDR3 is TGCAGTGCTAGAGCTGGTGCGGGGACGTCTCTTCTCGAGCAGTACTTC. Translated: CSARAGAGTSLLEQYF.

This clonotype was detected many times. V is TRBV7-2 and J is TRBJ1-6; 10 bases line up with TRBD1. Germline CDR1 is SGHTA and CDR2 is FQGNSA. This CDR3 has 14 amino acids. V was clipped by 6 bases and J by 8 bases; unmatched bases: 4. CDR3 nucleotides: TGTGCCAGCAGATTGACAGGGGGCTATTCACCCCTCCACTTT. Translating it yields CASRLTGGYSPLHF.

This clonotype was counted at least ten times. The V gene is TRBV20-1, the J gene TRBJ2-2, with D maybe TRBD2 (6 bases). This CDR3 is 12 amino acids long. The germline CDR1 and CDR2 sequences are DFQATT and SNEGSKA (reference sequence). V lost 6 bases and J 6 bases, leaving 11 bases between the germline ends. Here the CDR3 DNA reads TGCAGTGCCCCGGGACTTCCCGGGGAGCTGTTTTTT. Translated, it gives CSAPGLPGELFF.

There are many counts of this clonotype. The chain uses TRBV7-2 and TRBJ1-1; a possible D gene is TRBD1 (5 bases). Germline loops: CDR1 SGHTA, CDR2 FQGNSA. V was cut by 1 base and J by 5 bases, with 11 bases left in between. The CDR3 totals 14 residues. Here the CDR3 DNA reads TGTGCCAGCAGCTTAGGGGGGAAAGGGACTGAAGCTTTCTTT. Translating it yields CASSLGGKGTEAFF.

Many counts were recorded for this clonotype. The chain carries TRBV7-2 and TRBJ1-1; TRBD1 agrees at 8 bases. CDR1 is SGHTA, CDR2 FQGNSA, per germline. The V gene end was trimmed by 4 bases and the J gene end by 0 bases; junction bases not matched to a gene: 1. This CDR3 region has 14 residues. In nucleotides, the CDR3 is TGTGCCAGCAGCTCGGACAGGGTGAACACTGAAGCTTTCTTT. The encoded protein is CASSSDRVNTEAFF.

V gene TRBV28 combines with J gene TRBJ1-2, with a weak D call TRBD1 (5 bases). The CDR3 is 16 residues long. From germline, CDR1 is MDHEN and CDR2 SYDVKM. Deletions cut 4 bases from V and 1 base from J, with 16 bases between. The CDR3 DNA reads as TGTGCCAGCAGTTCGGGGGGGTTGAGGGTTAACTATGGCTACACCTTC. This encodes CASSSGGLRVNYGYTF.

This clonotype was counted ten times or more. The CDR3 is CASSSPGQGWVTDTQYF. CDR3 nucleotides: TGTGCCAGCAGCTCCCCGGGACAGGGTTGGGTCACAGATACGCAGTATTTT. The gene calls are TRBV7-2 and TRBJ2-3; 9 bases agree with TRBD1. The germline V gene encodes CDR1 SGHTA and CDR2 FQGNSA. Trimming cost V 4 bases and J 2 bases; bases outside gene matches: 10. The CDR3 contains 17 residues.

This clonotype has more than one count but fewer than ten. This chain joins TRBV19 and TRBJ1-1; D gene ambiguous. Germline CDR1 is LNHDA and CDR2 is SQIVND (reference sequence). The CDR3 extends over 12 amino acids. Trimming stripped 6 bases from V and 4 bases from J, with 9 bases between. The CDR3 nucleotides are TGTGCCAGTAGCACTCACGGCACTGAAGCTTTCTTT. Amino acids: CASSTHGTEAFF.

In its sample, this clonotype was seen many times. The chain recombines TRBV7-8 with TRBJ2-3; 12 nucleotides match TRBD2. The germline gives CDR1 SGHVS, CDR2 FQNEAQ. With V trimmed by 3 bases and J by 5 bases, 3 bases remained unmatched. The CDR3 extends over 15 amino acids. CDR3 coding DNA: TGTGCCAGCAGCTTCGAGGGACTAGCGGGAGATACGCAGTATTTT. Its protein product is CASSFEGLAGDTQYF.

The genes are TRBV30 and TRBJ2-5; 9 positions agree with TRBD1. CDR1 GTSNPN and CDR2 SVGIG come from the germline V gene (reference sequence). J lost 5 bases, V lost 0 bases, and 4 bases had no gene match. CDR3 length equals 14 residues. The CDR3: CAWSVTGGAETQYF. The CDR3 coding sequence is TGTGCCTGGAGTGTTACAGGGGGCGCGGAGACCCAGTACTTC.

This clonotype showed up many times. The rearrangement uses TRBV20-1 and TRBJ2-7; the D is unclear. Trimming took 1 base from V and 2 from J, leaving 6 bases between them. The CDR3 spans 12 residues. The V gene's germline CDR1 is DFQATT and CDR2 SNEGSKA (reference sequence). The CDR3 nucleotides read TGCAGTGCTAGAGTGGCGGCCTACGAGCAGTACTTC. This sequence encodes CSARVAAYEQYF.

This clonotype is medium-sized within its sample. The J gene is TRBJ2-1, the V gene TRBV7-8; 13 bases are a match to TRBD2. Trimming cost V 1 base and J 9 bases; bases outside gene matches: 6. CDR1 and CDR2 (germline): SGHVS, FQNEAQ. This CDR3 has 16 amino acids. CDR3 bases: TGTGCCAGCAGCTTAGTACTAGCGGGAGGGCCCACTGAGCAGTTCTTC. It is translated as CASSLVLAGGPTEQFF.

This clonotype has a count of ten or more. The chain couples TRBV10-3 to TRBJ1-2, with TRBD1 identical over 7 bases. The CDR3 covers 15 residues. CDR1 and CDR2 from the germline V gene are ENHRY and SYGVKD. V was pared by 4 bases and J by 4 bases, with 9 bases of the junction left unmatched. CDR3 bases: TGTGCCATCAGTGCCGACAGGGCGGGGGTCTATGGCTACACCTTC. This gives the protein CAISADRAGVYGYTF.

The rearrangement uses TRBV7-9 and TRBJ1-5, with D possibly TRBD1 on 5 matching bases. The CDR3 contains 12 residues. CDR1 and CDR2 from the germline V gene are SEHNR and FQNEAQ (reference sequence). Trimming took off 5 bases at V and 9 bases at J, with 11 bases between the two ends. The CDR3 sequence is CASSPDGGPQHF. The CDR3 region has the DNA TGTGCCAGCAGCCCAGATGGGGGGCCCCAGCATTTT.